The next 25 T cell receptor beta chains were all read from a single sample in a study of cytomegalovirus exposure and HLA in healthy donors. Profiled with immunoSEQ multiplex PCR; TCRdb holds only in-frame clones, not every one. The table includes approximately 120,000 clones, around 90% detected once. The sample comprised PBMCs. Receptors were obtained from a woman aged 18-29 years in good health and CMV-seronegative.

This clone was observed a single time. The chain couples TRBV18 to TRBJ1-1; tentatively, D is TRBD1 (5 bases). The V gene's germline CDR1 is KGHSH and CDR2 LQKENI. There are 15 residues in the CDR3. V gave up 6 bases and J gave up 1 base, with 15 bases separating them. The DNA of the CDR3 is TGTGCCAGCTCCCTCCCGGGGGGGAAGAACACTGAAGCTTTCTTT. As protein: CASSLPGGKNTEAFF.

The chain links TRBV11-1 to TRBJ2-4; D possibly corresponds to TRBD2 (5 bases). The V gene's germline CDR1 is SGHAT and CDR2 FQDESV (reference sequence). The V gene lost 4 bases and the J gene lost 9 bases, with 10 bases spanning the gap. There are 12 residues in the CDR3. DNA of the CDR3: TGTGCCAGCAGCTCTGAAGAGGGCATTCAGTACTTC. This encodes CASSSEEGIQYF.

The chain has TRBV5-1 and TRBJ2-7; the match to TRBD1 covers 8 bases. With 0 bases clipped from V and 5 bases from J, the junction kept 4 bases outside the gene matches. From germline, CDR1 is SGHRS and CDR2 YFSETQ. The CDR3 loop spans 14 amino acids. CDR3 in amino acids: CASSLDRGSDEQYF. CDR3 sequence (DNA): TGCGCCAGCAGCTTGGACAGGGGGTCTGACGAGCAGTACTTC.

This chain uses TRBV15 with TRBJ2-3, with 13 bases identical to TRBD2. This CDR3 comprises 17 residues. Germline CDR1 LNHNV, CDR2 YYDKDF (reference sequence). The J segment lost 4 bases and the V segment lost 1 base, leaving 5 bases of the junction unmatched. CDR3 nucleotide sequence: TGTGCCACCAGCAGAGGCTTCGGACTAGCGGGAGCAGATACGCAGTATTTT. It translates to CATSRGFGLAGADTQYF.

This rearrangement joins TRBV5-1 to TRBJ1-1; TRBD1 agrees at 8 bases. The CDR3 is 15 residues long. Per germline, CDR1 SGHRS and CDR2 YFSETQ. V was pared by 2 bases and J by 3 bases, with 6 bases of the junction left unmatched. The CDR3, as DNA: TGCGCCAGCAGCTTTGGACAGGGCCCGCACACTGAAGCTTTCTTT. Protein product: CASSFGQGPHTEAFF.

A few counts support this clone. The chain has TRBV7-2 and TRBJ2-7; D is undetermined. In germline, CDR1 is SGHTA, CDR2 FQGNSA. The CDR3 extends over 15 amino acids. V was trimmed by 1 base and J by 0 bases, leaving 10 bases between them. This CDR3 is CASSLEAGYSYEQYF. Here the CDR3 DNA reads TGTGCCAGCAGCTTAGAAGCAGGCTACTCCTACGAGCAGTACTTC.

The chain carries TRBV6-1 and TRBJ2-1, with D tentatively TRBD2 (5 bases). Per germline, CDR1 MNHNS and CDR2 SASEGT. V was clipped by 7 bases and J by 4 bases, with 11 bases between them. This CDR3 region has 13 residues. The chain's CDR3 is CASKEEPYNEQFF. For the CDR3, the DNA is TGTGCCAGCAAGGAGGAGCCTTACAATGAGCAGTTCTTC.

J is TRBJ1-1 and V is TRBV30; D is ambiguous. The CDR3 sequence is 11 residues long. Trimming removed 2 bases at V and 11 bases at J, with 12 bases between. Germline V gene sequence: CDR1 GTSNPN, CDR2 SVGIG (reference sequence). CDR3 in amino acids: CAWSRRRGAFF. The CDR3 DNA follows: TGTGCCTGGAGTCGAAGAAGAGGGGCTTTCTTT.

In this sample, this clone turned up once. V usage is TRBV28 and J usage is TRBJ1-2; weak D call: TRBD1 (5 bases). CDR1 and CDR2 from the germline V gene are MDHEN and SYDVKM. CDR3 size: 16 residues. Trimming took 3 bases from V and 0 from J, leaving 14 bases between them. CDR3 in amino acids: CASSFQGITSNYGYTF. The CDR3 DNA reads TGTGCCAGCAGTTTTCAGGGTATCACGTCTAACTATGGCTACACCTTC.

In the case of this clone: The junction does not match germline at one end; this may be a read error. The V and J genes are TRBV6-1 and TRBJ2-7; D unresolved. Germline V gives CDR1 MNHNS, CDR2 SASEGT. CDR3 size: 9 residues. The CDR3 DNA reads TGTGCCAGCGGTCACGGTTTGTCCTTC. This encodes CASGHGLSF.

The rearrangement joins TRBV29-1 to TRBJ2-1, with D tentatively TRBD1 (5 bases). Germline values: CDR1 SQVTM, CDR2 ANQGSEA. CDR3 length: 12 residues. Trimming stripped 6 bases from V and 3 bases from J, with 9 bases between. The CDR3 nucleotides are TGCAGCGTGGTAGACAGCTACAATGAGCAGTTCTTC. It encodes CSVVDSYNEQFF.

The CDR3: CASSQDMNEQFF. The DNA for the CDR3 is TGTGCCAGCAGTCAGGATATGAATGAGCAGTTCTTC. This chain joins TRBV2 and TRBJ2-1; D call uncertain. The CDR3 has 12 amino acids. Germline CDR1 is SNHLY and CDR2 is FYNNEI. The V and J ends lost 5 bases and 7 bases respectively, with 9 bases between them.

The CDR3 spells CASSARGAGNIQYF. CDR3 nucleotides: TGTGCCAGCAGTGCTCGGGGGGCCGGGAACATTCAGTACTTC. This chain links TRBV27 with TRBJ2-4, with D tentatively TRBD2 (7 bases). Trimming took 5 bases from V and 7 from J, leaving 15 bases between them. The CDR3 extends over 14 amino acids. Germline assignment: CDR1 MNHEY and CDR2 SMNVEV (reference sequence).

This clone came up once. CDR3 residues: CTSSQDPLAGGNEQFF. The CDR3 DNA sequence: TGCACCAGCAGCCAAGATCCACTAGCGGGAGGAAATGAGCAGTTCTTC. The rearrangement uses TRBV1 and TRBJ2-1; the table's D gene call, TRBD2, was not cross checked with the DNA. TRBV1 corresponds to a pseudogene. The CDR3 runs 16 residues.

This clone was observed once. V usage is TRBV5-1 and J usage is TRBJ2-6, with 12 bases matching TRBD2. J was trimmed by 3 bases and V by 3 bases; bases with no gene match: 10. Germline V CDR1 and CDR2: SGHRS, YFSETQ. The CDR3 sequence is 19 residues long. The CDR3 region is CASSSRRLAGVLGANVLTF. The CDR3, as DNA: TGCGCCAGCAGCTCCCGTCGACTAGCGGGAGTCCTTGGGGCCAACGTCCTGACTTTC.

In the case of this clone: Other DNA variants within this sample encode the same CDR3. The rearrangement links TRBV5-1 to TRBJ2-7, with D possibly TRBD2 on 6 matching bases. Germline loops: CDR1 SGHRS, CDR2 YFSETQ. The V end lost 4 bases, the J end lost 2 bases, and 13 bases lay between the germline ends. The CDR3 has 14 residues. CDR3 amino acids: CASSLAGSAYEQYF. The CDR3 DNA reads TGCGCCAGCAGCCTCGCCGGGAGTGCCTACGAGCAGTACTTC.

The chain couples TRBV5-6 to TRBJ1-2, with D tentatively TRBD1 (5 bases). V lost 0 bases, J lost 7 bases, and 25 bases lay in between. The CDR3 is 18 residues long. Germline CDR1 reads SGHDT; CDR2 reads YYEEEE. DNA for the CDR3: TGTGCCAGCAGCTTGGTCCCCGGCAGGGTGGTCGATAAGGGTGGCTACACCTTC. Translated, it gives CASSLVPGRVVDKGGYTF.

In this sample, this clone turned up once. The V call is TRBV28, the J call TRBJ1-3; TRBD1 agrees at 12 bases. The CDR3 runs 16 residues. Trimming at V came to 10 bases and at J to 2 bases, leaving 9 bases not matched to a gene. CDR1 MDHEN and CDR2 SYDVKM come from the germline V gene. The CDR3 loop reads CATKTGTGGTGNTIYF. CDR3 nucleotides: TGTGCCACCAAGACCGGGACAGGGGGCACTGGAAACACCATATATTTT.

The chain links TRBV9 to TRBJ1-4, with TRBD1 matching over 9 bases. Germline trimming cut 0 bases from V and 5 bases from J; bases unmatched to any gene: 8. There are 17 residues in the CDR3. Germline V gene lookup returns CDR1 SGDLS and CDR2 YYNGEE. The chain's CDR3 is CASSVGPGQGANEKLFF. The DNA for the CDR3 is TGTGCCAGCAGCGTAGGCCCGGGACAGGGAGCGAATGAAAAACTGTTTTTT.

The genes are TRBV29-1 and TRBJ1-2, with D tentatively TRBD1 (5 bases). The CDR3 length is 14 residues. The ends were cut back, 1 base at V and 6 bases at J, with 15 bases in the middle. The germline V gene has CDR1 SQVTM and CDR2 ANQGSEA. The CDR3 sequence is CSVEGGRGVDGYTF. The CDR3 nucleotides are TGCAGCGTTGAAGGGGGACGGGGGGTGGATGGCTACACCTTC.

The chain carries TRBV18 and TRBJ2-7; weak D call: TRBD2 (6 bases). V dropped 2 bases and J dropped 7 bases, with 21 bases sitting between them. Germline V gene lookup returns CDR1 KGHSH and CDR2 LQKENI. The CDR3 extends over 16 amino acids. CDR3 sequence (DNA): TGTGCCAGCTCACCAGGTCCGGGACTTAGATACGAGGAGCAGTACTTC. This gives the protein CASSPGPGLRYEEQYF.

The chain joins TRBV12-2 to TRBJ2-5; the table gives TRBD2 as D, unverified against the DNA. TRBV12-2 is a known pseudogene. The CDR3 runs to 21 residues. The CDR3 reads CASHPPLGLYRASGVGETQYF. CDR3 bases: TGTGCAAGTCACCCGCCTTTAGGTTTGTATCGGGCTAGCGGGGTTGGGGAGACCCAGTACTTC.

The chain recombines TRBV7-8 with TRBJ2-6, with 9 bases identical to TRBD2. Per the germline V gene, CDR1 is SGHVS and CDR2 is FQNEAQ. The CDR3 is 18 residues long. V lost 5 bases and J lost 0; bases outside the gene matches: 8. The CDR3 coding sequence is TGTGCCAGCAGCACGGGACTAGCATCTAGCTCTGGGGCCAACGTCCTGACTTTC. Protein: CASSTGLASSSGANVLTF. Full variable domain (remainder filled in from reference TRBV7-8 and TRBJ2-6): GAGVSQSPRYKVAKRGQDVALRCDPISGHVSLFWYQQALGQGPEFLTYFQNEAQLDKSGLPSDRFFAERPEGSVSTLKIQRTQQEDSAVYLCASSTGLASSSGANVLTFGAGSRLTVL.

The genes are TRBV11-1 and TRBJ1-2; D not resolved. V was trimmed by 5 bases and J by 8 bases, leaving 9 bases between them. Germline assignment: CDR1 SGHAT and CDR2 FQDESV (reference sequence). The CDR3 length is 11 residues. This CDR3 reads CASSPSYGYTF. The CDR3, as DNA: TGTGCCAGCAGCCCCTCCTACGGCTACACCTTC.

The chain has TRBV7-2 and TRBJ2-2; no definite D call. The V gene lost 5 bases and the J gene lost 5 bases, with 18 bases spanning the gap. CDR1 and CDR2 (germline): SGHTA, FQGNSA. The CDR3 is 16 amino acids. The CDR3 is CASSLRVLTGTGELFF. DNA of the CDR3: TGTGCCAGCAGCCTCCGGGTTCTCACTGGGACCGGGGAGCTGTTTTTT.